Following are 15 T cell receptor beta chains from one sample sequenced in a study of blood T cell repertoires in COVID-19. Only in-frame clones appear in the TCRdb table, and some are missing; sequencing was by immunoSEQ multiplex PCR. The profile shows 250,000 to 300,000 clones, approximately 90% of them singletons. Sequencing input: PBMCs or T cells enriched from blood (not recorded which). All receptors derive from an older woman in a cohort exposed to, infected with or recovered from COVID-19 (not recorded which).

Regarding this clone: Other nucleotide sequences from this sample produce the same CDR3. The chain is built from TRBV28 and TRBJ1-2; D not certain. The V gene's germline CDR1 is MDHEN and CDR2 SYDVKM. The CDR3 has 13 amino acids. Trimming left V 2 bases short and J 2 bases short, with 6 bases between. The CDR3 DNA reads as TGTGCCAGCAGTTTACGAGGGAACTATGGCTACACCTTC. Residues: CASSLRGNYGYTF.

The CDR3 is CASSGTTYGGELFF. The CDR3 DNA reads TGTGCCAGCAGTGGCACGACTTACGGCGGGGAGCTGTTTTTT. This chain links TRBV2 with TRBJ2-2; D gene unclear. The V end was cut by 4 bases, the J end by 7 bases, with 13 bases between. Germline V CDR1 and CDR2: SNHLY, FYNNEI. The CDR3 covers 14 residues.

The rearrangement uses TRBV10-1 and TRBJ1-1; D gene uncertain. Trimming took 6 bases from V and 3 from J, leaving 11 bases between them. The CDR3 length is 13 residues. Germline CDR1 reads WNHNN; CDR2 reads SYGVQD (reference sequence). The CDR3 region has the DNA TGCGCCAGCAGAGCCGCGTCGGACACTGAAGCTTTCTTT. It codes for CASRAASDTEAFF.

The V gene is TRBV2, the J gene TRBJ1-2; the D gene is possibly TRBD1 (5 bases). CDR3 size: 14 residues. With 6 bases removed from V and 2 bases from J, the gap between germline ends came to 13 bases. The V gene's germline CDR1 is SNHLY and CDR2 FYNNEI. In nucleotides, the CDR3 is TGTGCCAGCAGGGGGGGGACGGAGAACTATGGCTACACCTTC. It codes for CASRGGTENYGYTF.

The chain couples TRBV7-2 to TRBJ2-3; 13 bases are a match to TRBD2. CDR3 length: 17 amino acids. From germline, CDR1 is SGHTA and CDR2 FQGNSA. V lost 3 bases and J lost 5; bases outside the gene matches: 8. CDR3 amino acids: CASSFELAGGPGDTQYF. CDR3 in DNA: TGTGCCAGCAGCTTCGAACTAGCGGGAGGGCCAGGAGATACGCAGTATTTT.

The rearrangement links TRBV12-3 or TRBV12-4 to TRBJ2-7, with TRBD1 matching 12 bases. The CDR3 has 13 amino acids. V lost 5 bases to trimming and J lost 12 bases; unmatched junction nucleotides: 8. The DNA of the CDR3 is TGTGCCAGCAGTCTTCAAAGGGACAGGGGGCGGTACTTC. Translated: CASSLQRDRGRYF.

The chain links TRBV5-4 to TRBJ2-1, with 11 bases that match TRBD2. The germline V gene encodes CDR1 SGHNT and CDR2 YYREEE (reference sequence). V shed 4 bases, J shed 0 bases, and the junction held 6 bases outside the gene matches. This CDR3 has 17 residues. The CDR3 sequence is CASSPTSGTSSYNEQFF. In DNA, the CDR3 is TGTGCCAGCAGCCCGACTAGCGGGACAAGCTCCTACAATGAGCAGTTCTTC.

The chain couples TRBV11-3 to TRBJ1-6, with D perhaps matching TRBD1 (6 bases). V was shortened by 5 bases and J by 4 bases, with 9 bases between the two germline ends. CDR1 is SGHNT, CDR2 YENEEA, per germline. The CDR3 covers 14 residues. The CDR3: CASSAQGYNSPLHF. Written as DNA, the CDR3 is TGTGCCAGCAGCGCACAGGGTTATAATTCACCCCTCCACTTT. The full variable domain, completed using reference TRBV11-3 and TRBJ1-6, is EAGVVQSPRYKIIEKKQPVAFWCNPISGHNTLYWYLQNLGQGPELLIRYENEEAVDDSQLPKDRFSAERLKGVDSTLKIQPAELGDSAVYLCASSAQGYNSPLHFGNGTRLTVT.

The chain has TRBV25-1 and TRBJ2-7, with TRBD2 as a possible D gene (6 bases). CDR1 and CDR2 from the germline V gene are MGHDK and SYGVNS. The CDR3 has 15 amino acids. Trimming shortened V by 4 bases and J by 0 bases, and 13 bases separated the two germline ends. This CDR3 is CASSGGLSNSYEQYF. The CDR3 DNA reads TGTGCCAGCAGTGGGGGACTTTCGAACTCCTACGAGCAGTACTTC.

This chain connects TRBV7-2 to TRBJ2-7, with 7 bases identical to TRBD2. Trimming at V came to 7 bases and at J to 0 bases, leaving 9 bases not matched to a gene. The length of the CDR3 is 15 residues. Germline CDR1 SGHTA, CDR2 FQGNSA. In DNA form, the CDR3 reads TGTGCCAGCACCGGGCAAGGCGGGAGCTCCTACGAGCAGTACTTC. Protein: CASTGQGGSSYEQYF.

The J gene is TRBJ1-5, the V gene TRBV28, with D uncertain. V lost 4 bases to trimming and J lost 0 bases, with 7 bases between them. This CDR3 is built from 14 residues. Germline V gives CDR1 MDHEN, CDR2 SYDVKM. CDR3 coding DNA: TGTGCCAGCAGTTCCCGGTATAGCAATCAGCCCCAGCATTTT. Translation: CASSSRYSNQPQHF.

This chain joins TRBV30 and TRBJ2-1, with 7 bases fitting TRBD1. With V trimmed by 5 bases and J by 2 bases, 6 bases remained unmatched. CDR3 length equals 14 residues. Germline assignment: CDR1 GTSNPN and CDR2 SVGIG (reference sequence). DNA of the CDR3: TGTGCCTGGGATCCTGGACAGGCCTACAATGAGCAGTTCTTC. Translating gives CAWDPGQAYNEQFF.

This chain links TRBV5-1 with TRBJ1-2; TRBD1 might be the D (5 bases). Trimming cost V 5 bases and J 8 bases, with 22 bases left between them. The germline V gene has CDR1 SGHRS and CDR2 YFSETQ. CDR3 length: 15 residues. This CDR3 is CASSRDSFNFQGYTF. CDR3 DNA sequence: TGCGCCAGCAGTCGTGACAGTTTTAACTTCCAAGGCTACACCTTC.

The chain is built from TRBV11-2 and TRBJ1-3; D is possibly TRBD1 (6 bases). Trimming cost V 3 bases and J 2 bases, with 8 bases left between them. Germline V gives CDR1 SGHAT, CDR2 FQNNGV. This CDR3 spans 14 amino acids. The CDR3 loop is CASSLAGAGNTIYF. The DNA for the CDR3 is TGTGCCAGCAGCTTGGCAGGGGCTGGAAACACCATATATTTT.

The chain links TRBV18 to TRBJ2-7, with D maybe TRBD2 (5 bases). The CDR3 totals 15 residues. V was shortened by 0 bases and J by 5 bases, with 14 bases between the two germline ends. The germline V gene has CDR1 KGHSH and CDR2 LQKENI. CDR3 sequence: CASSPPSDPGNEQYF. CDR3 in DNA: TGTGCCAGCTCACCACCGAGCGATCCGGGGAACGAGCAGTACTTC.